The source of this TCR beta chain is a study of neurological immune-mediated disorders. This clonotype was seen ten or more times. Synthesis of cDNA was performed by 5'RACE using 10-nucleotide random UMIs. TCRdb called the 5' RACE reads again in MiXCR, with one record for every CDR3 protein. The table includes approximately 44,000 distinct CDR3 sequences, roughly 15% detected once. The sequence derives from a woman in her sixties or seventies with HTLV-1-associated myelopathy (HAM/TSP). The sample comprised CD4+ T cells from blood.

DNA for the CDR3: TGTGCCAGCAGCTTCTCGTCGGGGGGGCAAGAGACCCAGTACTTC. Translation gives CASSFSSGGQETQYF. This chain links TRBV7-2 with TRBJ2-5; 8 bases are a match to TRBD2. V lost 3 bases to trimming and J lost 2 bases; unmatched junction nucleotides: 5. The CDR3 covers 15 residues. The germline CDR1 and CDR2 sequences are SGHTA and FQGNSA.